A single sample gave rise to the 29 T cell receptor beta chains below, sequenced in a study of T cells in Graves' hyperthyroidism and ophthalmopathy. Using RNA transcripts as the source, TCR beta CDR3 regions were amplified. When the TCR CDR3 underwent first-round RT-PCR, the HTBI primer set was used. MiXCR, run by TCRdb on the multiplex PCR reads, gives a single entry per CDR3 protein. The sample lists 600,000 to 750,000 distinct CDR3 sequences, roughly 17% occurring once. The sequenced sample consisted of blood. The receptors were gathered from a man aged 50-60 years with Graves' hyperthyroidism.

The chain joins TRBV2 to TRBJ2-2; possibly TRBD2 for D (5 bases). This CDR3 is built from 15 residues. From germline, CDR1 is SNHLY and CDR2 FYNNEI. The ends were cut back, 3 bases at V and 5 bases at J, with 13 bases in the middle. CDR3 loop: CASSEVPRRTGELFF. The CDR3 region has the DNA TGTGCCAGCAGTGAGGTTCCCAGGAGGACCGGGGAGCTGTTTTTT.

This clonotype was counted many times. The chain carries TRBV7-8 and TRBJ2-1; 8 nucleotides match TRBD2. Unmatched junction bases numbered 9, after V lost 5 bases and J lost 6 bases. Germline-derived CDR1 and CDR2 are SGHVS and FQNEAQ. The CDR3 length is 15 residues. The CDR3 DNA follows: TGTGCCAGCAGCCATCTGAGCGGGAGTTCCAATGAGCAGTTCTTC. Protein: CASSHLSGSSNEQFF.

This clonotype has ten or more counts. The chain joins TRBV24-1 to TRBJ2-1; unclear D gene. The V gene lost 2 bases and the J gene lost 0 bases, with 10 bases spanning the gap. This CDR3 spans 16 amino acids. Germline values: CDR1 KGHDR, CDR2 SFDVKD. The CDR3 spells CATSDSTRSSYNEQFF. The CDR3 bases are TGTGCCACCAGTGATTCGACTCGGAGCTCCTACAATGAGCAGTTCTTC.

The chain recombines TRBV6-2 or TRBV6-3 with TRBJ2-7; 12 bases align to TRBD1. V gave up 7 bases and J gave up 6 bases; unmatched junction bases: 7. CDR3 length: 14 residues. Germline values: CDR1 MNHEY, CDR2 SVGEGT. The CDR3: CASKWGQGAFEQYF. CDR3 nucleotides: TGTGCCAGCAAGTGGGGACAGGGGGCCTTCGAGCAGTACTTC.

This clonotype was detected ten times or more. The chain links TRBV6-2 or TRBV6-3 to TRBJ2-1; D may be TRBD2 (5 bases). Germline V gene lookup returns CDR1 MNHEY and CDR2 SVGEGT. This CDR3 has 18 amino acids. The V end was cut by 2 bases, the J end by 12 bases, with 29 bases between. The CDR3 spells CASSYPQLGSGNRVRQFF. The CDR3 DNA follows: TGTGCCAGCAGTTACCCCCAGCTGGGCAGCGGCAATCGTGTGCGGCAGTTCTTC.

The V call is TRBV10-3, the J call TRBJ2-5, with TRBD2 as a possible D gene (6 bases). Germline CDR1 ENHRY, CDR2 SYGVKD. Between the trimmed V and J ends, which lost 3 bases and 6 bases, there was a span of 14 bases. The CDR3 has 14 amino acids. The CDR3 spells CAISETGVWQTQYF. The CDR3, as DNA: TGTGCCATCAGTGAAACGGGAGTCTGGCAGACCCAGTACTTC.

This clonotype was seen repeatedly, ten times or more. The chain has TRBV28 and TRBJ1-1; D unclear. The CDR3 length is 12 residues. Germline CDR1 reads MDHEN; CDR2 reads SYDVKM. Trimming pared 7 bases from V and 5 bases from J, leaving 11 bases between. CDR3 in amino acids: CASIRWDTEAFF. Here the CDR3 DNA reads TGTGCCAGCATTCGATGGGATACTGAAGCTTTCTTT.

This clonotype was seen more than once but under ten times. The rearrangement joins TRBV10-2 to TRBJ1-2, with D hard to call. Germline V gene data show CDR1 as WSHSY and CDR2 as SAAADI. This CDR3 is built from 18 residues. V was trimmed by 0 bases and J by 3 bases, leaving 20 bases between them. This chain's CDR3 is CASSESRAGVVGDYGYTF. CDR3 DNA sequence: TGCGCCAGCAGTGAGTCGAGGGCAGGAGTTGTAGGTGACTATGGCTACACCTTC.

This clonotype showed up just a few times. The CDR3 is CAKSRDTYNEQFF. DNA for the CDR3: TGCGCCAAGAGCCGGGACACATACAATGAGCAGTTCTTC. V and J are TRBV5-1 and TRBJ2-1; D is possibly TRBD1 (6 bases). The CDR3 runs to 13 residues. Between the trimmed V and J ends, which lost 9 bases and 4 bases, there was a span of 14 bases. Germline V lookup: CDR1 SGHRS, CDR2 YFSETQ. The entire variable domain, with the rest obtained from reference TRBV5-1 and TRBJ2-1, is as follows: KAGVTQTPRYLIKTRGQQVTLSCSPISGHRSVSWYQQTPGQGLQFLFEYFSETQRNKGNFPGRFSGRQFSNSRSEMNVSTLELGDSALYLCAKSRDTYNEQFFGPGTRLTVL.

This clonotype was found many times. The chain has TRBV2 and TRBJ2-3; 7 bases are shared with TRBD2. V lost 7 bases and J lost 2; bases outside the gene matches: 9. The CDR3 has 15 amino acids. Germline V lookup: CDR1 SNHLY, CDR2 FYNNEI. The CDR3 nucleotides are TGTGCCAGCACCGAGGCTAGCGGCTACACAGATACGCAGTATTTT. Amino acids: CASTEASGYTDTQYF.

The sample holds many counts of this clonotype. V is TRBV7-2 and J is TRBJ2-7; D ambiguous. The CDR3 is 13 amino acids. The ends were cut back, 2 bases at V and 7 bases at J, with 12 bases in the middle. Germline V gene data show CDR1 as SGHTA and CDR2 as FQGNSA. CDR3 sequence reads: CASSLRPDREQYF. CDR3 nucleotide sequence: TGTGCCAGCAGCTTACGTCCGGACCGGGAGCAGTACTTC.

This clonotype has at least ten counts. The CDR3, as DNA: TGTGCCAGCAGTTTGATTATTCGGCGAAATGAAAAACTGTTTTTT. Translation gives CASSLIIRRNEKLFF. The chain carries TRBV12-3 or TRBV12-4 and TRBJ1-4; D gene unclear. The CDR3 has 15 amino acids. Between the trimmed V and J ends, which lost 3 bases and 5 bases, there was a span of 13 bases.

The rearrangement links TRBV29-1 to TRBJ1-1; 8 positions match TRBD1. V gave up 6 bases and J gave up 0 bases; unmatched junction bases: 6. This CDR3 comprises 14 residues. Per the germline V gene, CDR1 is SQVTM and CDR2 is ANQGSEA. Here the CDR3 reads CSVGWTGMNTEAFF. CDR3 bases: TGCAGCGTGGGTTGGACAGGGATGAACACTGAAGCTTTCTTT.

This clonotype was seen ten or more times. The rearrangement links TRBV2 to TRBJ1-5; TRBD1 agrees at 7 bases. The CDR3 contains 14 residues. J was trimmed by 4 bases and V by 6 bases; bases with no gene match: 6. Germline CDR1 is SNHLY and CDR2 is FYNNEI. The DNA of the CDR3 is TGTGCCAGCAGGACAGGGAACGGGAATCAGCCCCAGCATTTT. Its translation: CASRTGNGNQPQHF. Variable domain in full (rest from reference TRBV2 and TRBJ1-5): EPEVTQTPSHQVTQMGQEVILRCVPISNHLYFYWYRQILGQKVEFLVSFYNNEISEKSEIFDDQFSVERPDGSNFTLKIRSTKLEDSAMYFCASRTGNGNQPQHFGDGTRLSIL.

This clonotype was recorded many times. The chain carries TRBV2 and TRBJ1-3, with D tentatively TRBD1 (5 bases). Germline V gene data show CDR1 as SNHLY and CDR2 as FYNNEI. This CDR3 contains 15 residues. V lost 4 bases to trimming and J lost 3 bases, with 13 bases between them. The CDR3 sequence is CASSGAGDGGNTIYF. CDR3 sequence (DNA): TGTGCCAGCAGTGGTGCCGGGGACGGTGGAAACACCATATATTTT.

This clonotype was found many times. This rearrangement joins TRBV18 to TRBJ1-1; 8 bases match TRBD1. V shed 6 bases and J 8 bases; nucleotides not matched to a gene: 8. The CDR3 runs 13 residues. Germline V gene lookup returns CDR1 KGHSH and CDR2 LQKENI. The CDR3 loop reads CASSSGQGREAFF. CDR3 nucleotides: TGTGCCAGCTCGTCTGGACAGGGACGGGAAGCTTTCTTT.

To note about this clonotype: It may be a read error: a sequence one base away is much more abundant. V usage is TRBV18 and J usage is TRBJ2-5, with D perhaps TRBD2 (5 bases). With 7 bases removed from V and 9 bases from J, the gap between germline ends came to 18 bases. Germline assignment: CDR1 KGHSH and CDR2 LQKENI. This CDR3 has 13 residues. The CDR3 nucleotides are TGTGCCAGCTTCACCGGCCGCACGGAGGCCCAGTACTTC. It translates to CASFTGRTEAQYF.

There are many counts of this clonotype. V gene TRBV5-8 combines with J gene TRBJ2-5, with a possible D match to TRBD2 (5 bases). The CDR3 has 13 residues. V lost 4 bases and J lost 2, with 9 bases in between. Germline-derived CDR1 and CDR2 are SGHTS and YDEGEE. CDR3 DNA sequence: TGTGCCAGCAGCCCCTGGGAGCAAGAGACCCAGTACTTC. Translated: CASSPWEQETQYF.

This clonotype appeared many times. The V and J genes are TRBV5-1 and TRBJ1-2; D is undetermined. V lost 1 base to trimming and J lost 8 bases, with 21 bases between them. The germline CDR1 and CDR2 sequences are SGHRS and YFSETQ. This CDR3 comprises 16 residues. CDR3 region: CASSLTLPGQRRGYTF. DNA of the CDR3: TGCGCCAGCAGCTTGACTTTACCGGGTCAACGGCGGGGCTACACCTTC.

This clonotype showed up just a few times. This chain's CDR3 is CASSLAGAGGHSSYNEQFF. In nucleotides, the CDR3 is TGTGCCAGCAGCTTAGCGGGGGCAGGGGGCCATAGCTCCTACAATGAGCAGTTCTTC. V usage is TRBV7-8 and J usage is TRBJ2-1, with 8 positions matching TRBD1. This CDR3 contains 19 residues. The V gene's germline CDR1 is SGHVS and CDR2 FQNEAQ. After removal of 0 bases from V and 0 bases from J, the junction contained 10 bases not matched to a gene.

This clonotype was found many times. The chain uses TRBV7-3 and TRBJ1-6; 8 nucleotides match TRBD1. V lost 2 bases and J lost 7; bases outside the gene matches: 7. The CDR3 covers 16 residues. Looked up from germline, CDR1 is SGHTA and CDR2 is FQGTGA. The CDR3: CASSLLGQGANSPLHF. The CDR3 DNA reads TGTGCCAGCAGCTTATTGGGCCAGGGGGCCAATTCACCCCTCCACTTT.

The V gene is TRBV29-1, the J gene TRBJ1-2; D might be TRBD1 (6 bases). CDR1 and CDR2 (germline): SQVTM, ANQGSEA. Trimming took off 4 bases at V and 6 bases at J, with 18 bases between the two ends. This CDR3 is 14 amino acids long. The CDR3 nucleotides are TGCAGCGTTGTTGTCTCGGGCAGGGGCAATGGCTACACCTTC. This translates into CSVVVSGRGNGYTF. Filled out from reference TRBV29-1 and TRBJ1-2, the complete variable domain reads SAVISQKPSRDICQRGTSLTIQCQVDSQVTMMFWYRQQPGQSLTLIATANQGSEATYESGFVIDKFPISRPNLTFSTLTVSNMSPEDSSIYLCSVVVSGRGNGYTFGSGTRLTVV.

This clonotype was recorded many times. V gene TRBV30 combines with J gene TRBJ2-1, with TRBD1 matching over 8 bases. The germline CDR1 and CDR2 sequences are GTSNPN and SVGIG (reference sequence). The length of the CDR3 is 13 residues. Trimming removed 3 bases from V and 5 bases from J; junction bases left unmatched: 3. CDR3 in DNA: TGTGCCTGGAGAGACAGGGGCGACAATGAGCAGTTCTTC. It yields the protein CAWRDRGDNEQFF. Full variable domain (missing parts from reference TRBV30 and TRBJ2-1): SQTIHQWPATLVQPVGSPLSLECTVEGTSNPNLYWYRQAAGRGLQLLFYSVGIGQISSEVPQNLSASRPQDRQFILSSKKLLLSDSGFYLCAWRDRGDNEQFFGPGTRLTVL.

This clonotype appeared a few times. V gene TRBV12-3 or TRBV12-4 combines with J gene TRBJ2-7; 9 bases match TRBD2. The CDR3 contains 14 residues. J gave up 6 bases and V 5 bases, and 8 bases lay outside the gene matches. The CDR3 sequence is CASSPGTSRSEQYF. CDR3 DNA sequence: TGTGCCAGCAGTCCAGGGACTAGCAGGAGCGAGCAGTACTTC.

This clonotype was picked up a small number of times. V is TRBV20-1 and J is TRBJ1-5; D might be TRBD1 (6 bases). V lost 1 base to trimming and J lost 6 bases, with 13 bases between them. The CDR3 spans 14 residues. From germline, CDR1 is DFQATT and CDR2 SNEGSKA (reference sequence). CDR3 loop: CSARATGMRQPQHF. In nucleotides, the CDR3 is TGCAGTGCTAGAGCCACAGGGATGCGTCAGCCCCAGCATTTT.

J is TRBJ2-7 and V is TRBV5-1; possibly TRBD2 for D (5 bases). The CDR3 loop spans 14 amino acids. Germline V gene lookup returns CDR1 SGHRS and CDR2 YFSETQ. V was shortened by 4 bases and J by 2 bases, with 13 bases between the two germline ends. The CDR3: CASSPTTSAYEQYF. The CDR3 DNA sequence: TGCGCCAGCAGCCCGACTACCTCCGCCTACGAGCAGTACTTC. Full variable domain (missing parts from reference TRBV5-1 and TRBJ2-7): KAGVTQTPRYLIKTRGQQVTLSCSPISGHRSVSWYQQTPGQGLQFLFEYFSETQRNKGNFPGRFSGRQFSNSRSEMNVSTLELGDSALYLCASSPTTSAYEQYFGPGTRLTVT.

The table lists this clonotype with many counts. The chain uses TRBV9 and TRBJ2-7; TRBD2 agrees at 8 bases. This CDR3 has 16 amino acids. V dropped 0 bases and J dropped 2; count of bases not matched to a gene: 7. Germline lookup yields CDR1 SGDLS and CDR2 YYNGEE. The CDR3 DNA reads as TGTGCCAGCAGCGTAGCAGAGCGGGAGCTCCCCTACGAGCAGTACTTC. This encodes CASSVAERELPYEQYF.

This chain connects TRBV7-2 to TRBJ2-2, with a possible D match to TRBD1 (6 bases). V lost 1 base, J lost 1 base, and 16 bases lay in between. There are 18 residues in the CDR3. The germline CDR1 and CDR2 sequences are SGHTA and FQGNSA. The CDR3 loop reads CASSLDLYRVRNTGELFF. The CDR3 region has the DNA TGTGCCAGCAGCTTAGATCTCTACAGGGTTAGGAACACCGGGGAGCTGTTTTTT.

The table lists this clonotype with many counts. The V gene is TRBV28, the J gene TRBJ2-1, with D possibly being TRBD2 (6 bases). CDR1 is MDHEN and CDR2 is SYDVKM in the germline V gene. This CDR3 contains 14 residues. Trimming removed 6 bases at V and 5 bases at J, with 14 bases between. The CDR3 here is CASRRRELHNEQFF. CDR3 bases: TGTGCCAGCAGACGGCGGGAATTACACAATGAGCAGTTCTTC.